This passage covers 6 T cell receptor beta chains from one sample sequenced in a study of T cell clonality in common variable immunodeficiency. The table came from immunoSEQ multiplex PCR; TCRdb's copy has only in-frame clones and leaves some out. Listed for the sample are tens of thousands of clones, none seen a single time. The source material was peripheral blood mononuclear cells. The receptors come from a person aged 18 to 75 in good health.

At least ten counts were recorded for this clone. CDR3 DNA (partial): TGTGCCAGCAGCTTAAGGGTTCCGGGGGGGCGACTGGTAGTAGCCAATGAG. Its protein is CASSLRVPGGRLVVANE. The full CDR3 protein is CASSLRVPGGRLVVANEQFF. V usage is TRBV7-3 and J usage is TRBJ2-1; 8 nucleotides match TRBD2. Read data end 3 residues before the CDR3 end; the end is taken from the germline J gene. CDR1 and CDR2 from the germline V gene are SGHTA and FQGTGA. V shed 1 base, J shed 6 bases, and the junction held 20 bases outside the gene matches. The CDR3 length is 20 residues.

This clone occurred many times. The CDR3 end lies 3 residues beyond the end of the read and is filled in from the germline J gene. V usage is TRBV20-1 and J usage is TRBJ2-2; 7 bases map to TRBD1. The germline gives CDR1 DFQATT, CDR2 SNEGSKA (reference sequence). There are 13 residues in the CDR3. CDR3: CSANRGGNSPLFF. The CDR3 DNA, read in part, is TGCAGTGCTAACAGGGGTGGAAATTCACCG.

In its sample, this clone was seen many times. Read coverage stops 3 residues before the CDR3 terminus; the germline J gene supplies the remainder. The rearrangement links TRBV7-6 to TRBJ1-3; TRBD1 matches at 12 bases. V trimming: 1 base; J trimming: 9 bases; junction bases outside the gene matches: 7. CDR3 length: 16 residues. Germline V gene sequence: CDR1 SGHVS, CDR2 FNYEAQ. The CDR3 here is CASSLGGQGAFGTIYF. CDR3 DNA (partial): TGTGCCAGCAGCTTAGGGGGACAGGGGGCTTTTGGCACC.

As regards this clone: The read ends 3 residues before the CDR3 terminus; that terminus is restored from the germline J gene. This chain connects TRBV6-2 or TRBV6-3 to TRBJ1-6, with D possibly matching TRBD1 (6 bases). Trimming took 6 bases from V and 8 from J, leaving 20 bases between them. The CDR3 consists of 16 residues. The germline CDR1 and CDR2 sequences are MNHEY and SVGEGT. The part of the CDR3 DNA that was read is TGTGCCAGCAGAAAAAGAGCCGGACAGAGCGATTCACCC. It is translated as CASRKRAGQSDSP. The CDR3 in its entirety is CASRKRAGQSDSPLHF.

This clone was seen ten or more times. The CDR3 extends 3 residues past the end of the read, so its final part is completed from the germline J gene. The chain is built from TRBV19 and TRBJ2-1; 9 positions match TRBD1. CDR1 and CDR2 from the germline V gene are LNHDA and SQIVND (reference sequence). Germline trimming cut 5 bases from V and 9 bases from J; bases unmatched to any gene: 8. This CDR3 comprises 14 residues. CDR3 bases read: TGTGCCAGTAGTCTTAACAGGGGGCGAGGTGAG. Its translation is CASSLNRGRGE. The entire CDR3 reads CASSLNRGRGEQFF.

This clone was counted ten times or more. With the read ending 3 residues before the CDR3 end, the germline J gene is used to fill in that end. This chain joins TRBV14 and TRBJ2-1, with D possibly TRBD1 on 5 matching bases. The CDR3 runs 14 residues. V was cut by 2 bases and J by 5 bases, with 10 bases left in between. Germline V CDR1 and CDR2: SGHDN, FVKESK. CDR3 DNA (partial): TGTGCCAGCAGCCAAATACAGGTGAACAATGAG. Translated, it gives CASSQIQVNNE. The CDR3, in full, reads CASSQIQVNNEQFF.